The 28 T cell receptor beta chains presented below share a single source sample, sequenced in a study of TIL therapy for anti-PD-1-resistant metastatic lung cancer. This was the immunoSEQ v3 assay. Method: immunoSEQ multiplex PCR; TCRdb's copy keeps in-frame clones and lacks some. The table lists about 50,000 clones, 60% to 85% of them singletons, with about 6% in the top ten. Regarding time point: pre-treatment sample, taken before nivolumab and TIL therapy. Most excised metastases sampled were pleural nodules or supraclavicular lymph nodes. Sequencing was performed on tumor tissue, taken at baseline. Receptor source: a person aged 25 to 80 with non-small cell lung cancer.

The V and J genes are TRBV12-2 and TRBJ2-7; whether TRBD1, the table's D call, matches the DNA was not checked. TRBV12-2 is a pseudogene segment. This CDR3 has 14 amino acids. The CDR3: CASRVTGGVDEQYF. As DNA, the CDR3 is TGTGCAAGTCGCGTTACAGGTGGGGTGGACGAGCAGTACTTC.

The CDR3 bases are TGCGCCAGCAGCCCGGGACAGGGGCTAATATTGAACACTGAAGCTTTCTTT. It is translated as CASSPGQGLILNTEAFF. V usage is TRBV5-1 and J usage is TRBJ1-1; TRBD1 matches 10 bases. Losses at the gene ends were 4 bases for V and 0 bases for J; bases not matched to a gene: 9. The CDR3 has 17 residues. Germline assignment: CDR1 SGHRS and CDR2 YFSETQ.

V is TRBV15 and J is TRBJ2-5; 13 bases map to TRBD2. V shed 5 bases and J 2 bases; nucleotides not matched to a gene: 11. The CDR3 contains 18 residues. Germline values: CDR1 LNHNV, CDR2 YYDKDF (reference sequence). CDR3 nucleotide sequence: TGTGCCACCAGCTTTAGGACTAGCGGGAGAGTCGTACAAGAGACCCAGTACTTC. It is translated as CATSFRTSGRVVQETQYF.

This clone occurred a few times. The V gene is TRBV6-1, the J gene TRBJ2-7; weak D call: TRBD2 (5 bases). The CDR3 is 13 residues long. Per germline, CDR1 MNHNS and CDR2 SASEGT. V was trimmed by 3 bases and J by 3 bases, leaving 9 bases between them. The CDR3 here is CASSELTNYEQYF. CDR3 coding DNA: TGTGCCAGCAGTGAGCTGACTAACTACGAGCAGTACTTC.

V and J are TRBV6-1 and TRBJ2-1; 8 nucleotides match TRBD2. CDR3 length equals 15 residues. Germline-derived CDR1 and CDR2 are MNHNS and SASEGT. Losses at the gene ends were 5 bases for V and 5 bases for J; bases not matched to a gene: 8. The chain's CDR3 is CASSWLRAGDNEQFF. CDR3 coding DNA: TGTGCCAGCAGTTGGCTTAGAGCGGGGGACAATGAGCAGTTCTTC.

The genes are TRBV19 and TRBJ2-2, with 7 bases fitting TRBD1. Germline CDR1 and CDR2: LNHDA and SQIVND (reference sequence). V trimming: 6 bases; J trimming: 7 bases; junction bases outside the gene matches: 5. This CDR3 has 13 residues. The CDR3 reads CASRANRGGELFF. CDR3 sequence (DNA): TGTGCCAGTAGGGCTAACAGGGGCGGGGAGCTGTTTTTT.

The chain combines TRBV5-1 with TRBJ1-2; 7 bases line up with TRBD1. Losses at the gene ends were 0 bases for V and 2 bases for J; bases not matched to a gene: 1. The CDR3 length is 14 residues. Germline CDR1 is SGHRS and CDR2 is YFSETQ. As DNA, the CDR3 is TGCGCCAGCAGCTTGGGGGGACAGAACTATGGCTACACCTTC. This sequence encodes CASSLGGQNYGYTF.

This clone was detected a few times. The chain is built from TRBV9 and TRBJ1-5; a possible D gene is TRBD1 (6 bases). With 2 bases removed from V and 4 bases from J, the gap between germline ends came to 10 bases. The CDR3 sequence is 14 residues long. Per germline, CDR1 SGDLS and CDR2 YYNGEE. The CDR3 spells CASSVGQQNQPQHF. Here the CDR3 DNA reads TGTGCCAGCAGCGTCGGACAGCAAAATCAGCCCCAGCATTTT.

This clone was recorded only once. This chain uses TRBV5-1 with TRBJ2-3; D unclear. This CDR3 contains 14 residues. V dropped 0 bases and J dropped 5 bases, with 10 bases sitting between them. Per the germline V gene, CDR1 is SGHRS and CDR2 is YFSETQ. The CDR3 nucleotides are TGCGCCAGCAGCTTGGATTTATTGCAAGATACGCAGTATTTT. It specifies CASSLDLLQDTQYF. The full variable domain, with the rest looked up from reference TRBV5-1 and TRBJ2-3, is KAGVTQTPRYLIKTRGQQVTLSCSPISGHRSVSWYQQTPGQGLQFLFEYFSETQRNKGNFPGRFSGRQFSNSRSEMNVSTLELGDSALYLCASSLDLLQDTQYFGPGTRLTVL.

The chain combines TRBV15 with TRBJ2-7; D uncertain. The ends were cut back, 4 bases at V and 2 bases at J, with 12 bases in the middle. This CDR3 contains 14 residues. Germline V gives CDR1 LNHNV, CDR2 YYDKDF (reference sequence). This CDR3 is CATSIGLGPYEQYF. The CDR3 DNA reads as TGTGCCACCAGCATTGGGCTAGGGCCCTACGAGCAGTACTTC.

V and J are TRBV5-1 and TRBJ2-1; TRBD2 matches 10 bases. Germline V CDR1 and CDR2: SGHRS, YFSETQ. The V gene end was trimmed by 1 base and the J gene end by 5 bases; junction bases not matched to a gene: 15. This CDR3 is 19 amino acids long. CDR3 sequence (DNA): TGCGCCAGCAGCTTGTCTAGCGGGAGAATCTCAAACAGGGACAATGAGCAGTTCTTC. Amino acid sequence: CASSLSSGRISNRDNEQFF.

The chain is built from TRBV7-2 and TRBJ2-7; TRBD2 aligns across 11 bases. The V gene's germline CDR1 is SGHTA and CDR2 FQGNSA. Unmatched junction bases numbered 6, after V lost 2 bases and J lost 6 bases. The CDR3 is made up of 15 amino acids. CDR3 in amino acids: CASSLLAGGPGEQYF. The CDR3 nucleotides are TGTGCCAGCAGCTTATTAGCGGGGGGGCCCGGCGAGCAGTACTTC.

The V call is TRBV5-1, the J call TRBJ2-3; D call uncertain. The CDR3 has 11 residues. V lost 7 bases, J lost 1 base, and 4 bases lay in between. CDR1 is SGHRS and CDR2 is YFSETQ in the germline V gene. The CDR3 region is CASEGTDTQYF. The DNA of the CDR3 is TGCGCCAGCGAGGGCACAGATACGCAGTATTTT.

The chain is built from TRBV5-6 and TRBJ1-4; 9 bases agree with TRBD1. V dropped 7 bases and J dropped 7; count of bases not matched to a gene: 11. CDR3 length equals 15 residues. The germline V gene encodes CDR1 SGHDT and CDR2 YYEEEE. In DNA form, the CDR3 reads TGTGCCAGCTCCACCCCCGGGACAGGGAGTGAAAAACTGTTTTTT. As protein: CASSTPGTGSEKLFF.

As regards this clone: Mismatch with germline at one junction end may stem from a read error. This rearrangement joins TRBV4-2 to TRBJ2-3; no definite D call. The length of the CDR3 is 13 residues. CDR1 and CDR2 from the germline V gene are LGHNA and YNFKEQ. CDR3 nucleotide sequence: TGTGCCAGCAGACAAGAGTTGGCAGATACGCAGTATTTT. This gives the protein CASRQELADTQYF.

V usage is TRBV28 and J usage is TRBJ2-7; 9 bases fit TRBD1. V shed 6 bases and J 3 bases; nucleotides not matched to a gene: 6. Germline CDR1 reads MDHEN; CDR2 reads SYDVKM. The CDR3 extends over 14 amino acids. The CDR3 DNA reads TGTGCCAGCAGCGACGGGACAGGGAGCTACGAGCAGTACTTC. Protein product: CASSDGTGSYEQYF.

The CDR3 here is CASSQDESVPPAFF. The CDR3 region has the DNA TGCGCCAGCAGCCAAGATGAATCGGTGCCTCCGGCTTTCTTT. The V gene is TRBV4-3, the J gene TRBJ1-1; D remains ambiguous. The V gene's germline CDR1 is LGHNA and CDR2 YSLEER. Deletions cut 0 bases from V and 11 bases from J, with 16 bases between. The CDR3 contains 14 residues.

This clone was counted a few times. The J gene is TRBJ2-6, the V gene TRBV6-1; D is uncertain. This CDR3 region has 13 residues. Germline CDR1 and CDR2: MNHNS and SASEGT. The V end lost 2 bases, the J end lost 3 bases, and 2 bases lay between the germline ends. CDR3 bases: TGTGCCAGCAGTGAATATGGGGCCAACGTCCTGACTTTC. It yields the protein CASSEYGANVLTF.

This clone was counted only a few times. The rearrangement joins TRBV2 to TRBJ1-3, with D uncertain. The V end was cut by 1 base, the J end by 3 bases, with 1 base between. The CDR3 length is 12 residues. The germline V gene encodes CDR1 SNHLY and CDR2 FYNNEI. The CDR3 loop is CASSEVGNTIYF. DNA for the CDR3: TGTGCCAGCAGTGAAGTTGGAAACACCATATATTTT.

A remark on this clone: Additional DNA sequences in this sample encode the identical CDR3. This sequence joins TRBV5-1 and TRBJ2-6; the D call may be TRBD1 or TRBD2 (5 bases each). The V gene's germline CDR1 is SGHRS and CDR2 YFSETQ. The CDR3 has 15 residues. V lost 0 bases, J lost 4 bases, and 8 bases lay in between. Here the CDR3 reads CASSLDGAGANVLTF. The CDR3 bases are TGCGCCAGCAGCTTGGACGGGGCCGGGGCCAACGTCCTGACTTTC.

This clone came up once. The V gene is TRBV19, the J gene TRBJ2-7, with D possibly being TRBD1 (5 bases). CDR3 size: 14 residues. Trimming removed 2 bases at V and 1 base at J, with 9 bases between. CDR1 is LNHDA and CDR2 is SQIVND in the germline V gene (reference sequence). DNA for the CDR3: TGTGCCAGTAGTATACAGGGTTGGTCCTACGAGCAGTACTTC. Translation: CASSIQGWSYEQYF.

This clone was seen only a few times. This chain connects TRBV6-4 to TRBJ2-1, with unresolved D. Per the germline V gene, CDR1 is MRHNA and CDR2 is SNTAGT. This CDR3 spans 14 amino acids. Trimming took 4 bases from V and 7 from J, leaving 14 bases between them. The CDR3 DNA reads as TGTGCCAGCAGTGTGTGCTACTGGGTGAATGAGCAGTTCTTC. Amino acid sequence: CASSVCYWVNEQFF.

This chain's CDR3 is CASRQGFSSYEQYF. Here the CDR3 DNA reads TGTGCCAGCAGGCAGGGTTTTAGCTCCTACGAGCAGTACTTC. The V call is TRBV6-5, the J call TRBJ2-7; the D gene is possibly TRBD1 (5 bases). CDR1 and CDR2 (germline): MNHEY, SVGAGI. Trimming stripped 6 bases from V and 0 bases from J, with 12 bases between. This CDR3 comprises 14 residues.

V gene TRBV2 combines with J gene TRBJ1-4; TRBD1 aligns across 9 bases. The CDR3 is made up of 15 amino acids. V lost 2 bases, J lost 7 bases, and 5 bases stayed unmatched. Germline assignment: CDR1 SNHLY and CDR2 FYNNEI. The DNA of the CDR3 is TGTGCCAGCAGTGAAACGGGACAGGGAGGTGAAAAACTGTTTTTT. This gives the protein CASSETGQGGEKLFF. Full variable domain (outside the CDR3, taken from reference TRBV2 and TRBJ1-4): EPEVTQTPSHQVTQMGQEVILRCVPISNHLYFYWYRQILGQKVEFLVSFYNNEISEKSEIFDDQFSVERPDGSNFTLKIRSTKLEDSAMYFCASSETGQGGEKLFFGSGTQLSVL.

V and J are TRBV9 and TRBJ2-1; 7 bases line up with TRBD1. The length of the CDR3 is 16 residues. Germline V gives CDR1 SGDLS, CDR2 YYNGEE. V lost 1 base and J lost 0; bases outside the gene matches: 4. CDR3 bases: TGTGCCAGCAGCGTATCGGGGACAGACTCCTACAATGAGCAGTTCTTC. This translates into CASSVSGTDSYNEQFF.

J is TRBJ1-4 and V is TRBV5-8, with D hard to call. V gave up 6 bases and J gave up 8 bases, with 17 bases separating them. The V gene's germline CDR1 is SGHTS and CDR2 YDEGEE. This CDR3 contains 14 residues. In DNA, the CDR3 is TGTGCCAGCACCCCGGGCCTAGGAAGAGAAAAACTGTTTTTT. This encodes CASTPGLGREKLFF.

V is TRBV7-2 and J is TRBJ1-4, with D possibly TRBD1 on 5 matching bases. CDR3 length: 14 amino acids. Germline CDR1 reads SGHTA; CDR2 reads FQGNSA. Trimming removed 2 bases at V and 8 bases at J, with 12 bases between. CDR3 sequence (DNA): TGTGCCAGCAGCTTATCTCAGGGCGCGGAAAAACTGTTTTTT. The encoded protein is CASSLSQGAEKLFF.

In this sample, this clone turned up once. J is TRBJ2-7 and V is TRBV5-1, with D possibly being TRBD1 (6 bases). This CDR3 has 15 amino acids. Germline V gene sequence: CDR1 SGHRS, CDR2 YFSETQ. V gave up 3 bases and J gave up 3 bases, with 16 bases separating them. The CDR3 bases are TGCGCCAGCAGCTGGGCCCCGGACAGAGGCTACGAGCAGTACTTC. Translated: CASSWAPDRGYEQYF.